These 26 T cell receptor beta chains came from one sample sequenced in a study of blood T cell repertoires in COVID-19. Only in-frame clones appear in the TCRdb table, and some are missing; sequencing was by immunoSEQ multiplex PCR. The sample lists roughly 380,000 clones; 80% to 90% were seen once. The sample comprised PBMCs or T cells enriched from blood (not recorded which). These receptors were taken from a man between 25 and 39 years old who had recovered from COVID-19.

This chain joins TRBV6-6 and TRBJ1-5; 7 nucleotides match TRBD1. J lost 0 bases, V lost 5 bases, and 7 bases had no gene match. CDR1 and CDR2 (germline): MNHNY, SVGAGI (reference sequence). This CDR3 is built from 16 residues. The chain's CDR3 is CASSRRDSHSNQPQHF. The CDR3 nucleotides are TGTGCCAGCAGTCGGCGGGACAGTCATAGCAATCAGCCCCAGCATTTT.

This chain connects TRBV11-2 to TRBJ2-5; D might be TRBD1 (6 bases). Deletions cut 0 bases from V and 3 bases from J, with 11 bases between. Germline lookup yields CDR1 SGHAT and CDR2 FQNNGV. The CDR3 contains 15 residues. As DNA, the CDR3 is TGTGCCAGCAGCTTAGATGGGGGCGCAGAAGAGACCCAGTACTTC. This encodes CASSLDGGAEETQYF.

This clone has a handful of counts. The chain combines TRBV12-5 with TRBJ1-2; D is unresolved. The CDR3 is 13 amino acids. Germline CDR1 is LGHNT and CDR2 is FRNRAP. Trimming shortened V by 2 bases and J by 2 bases, and 6 bases separated the two germline ends. CDR3 amino acids: CASGLNKNYGYTF. The DNA for the CDR3 is TGTGCTAGTGGTTTGAACAAAAACTATGGCTACACCTTC.

The chain's CDR3 is CATEETQYF. The CDR3 nucleotides read TGTGCCACCGAAGAGACCCAGTACTTC. The chain couples TRBV10-3 to TRBJ2-5; the D is unclear. V lost 10 bases to trimming and J lost 3 bases, with 3 bases between them. Germline values: CDR1 ENHRY, CDR2 SYGVKD. The CDR3 runs to 9 residues.

Details on this clone: At the DNA level, this CDR3 is encoded by other sequences in the same sample as well. The chain links TRBV24-1 to TRBJ2-2; no reliable D call. CDR1 and CDR2 from the germline V gene are KGHDR and SFDVKD. CDR3 size: 14 residues. The V gene lost 2 bases and the J gene lost 3 bases, with 6 bases spanning the gap. CDR3 loop: CATSDYRDTGELFF. The CDR3 coding sequence is TGTGCCACCAGTGATTACAGAGACACCGGGGAGCTGTTTTTT.

The chain has TRBV7-9 and TRBJ1-1; 10 nucleotides align to TRBD1. Germline-derived CDR1 and CDR2 are SEHNR and FQNEAQ (reference sequence). V dropped 5 bases and J dropped 5; count of bases not matched to a gene: 11. There are 16 residues in the CDR3. The CDR3 nucleotides are TGTGCCAGCAGCAGAGACCCGGGACAGGGGACGACTGAAGCTTTCTTT. Amino acids: CASSRDPGQGTTEAFF.

In its sample, this clone was seen once. The chain couples TRBV6-5 to TRBJ2-7, with D unclear. This CDR3 spans 11 amino acids. Trimming left V 4 bases short and J 3 bases short, with 4 bases between. CDR1 MNHEY and CDR2 SVGAGI come from the germline V gene. For the CDR3, the DNA is TGTGCCAGCAGTTTGCGCTACGAGCAGTACTTC. It is translated as CASSLRYEQYF.

The V gene is TRBV10-3, the J gene TRBJ2-3, with 9 bases identical to TRBD2. CDR1 ENHRY and CDR2 SYGVKD come from the germline V gene. The CDR3 sequence is 13 residues long. Germline trimming cut 7 bases from V and 1 base from J; bases unmatched to any gene: 0. The CDR3 sequence is CAITSGGTDTQYF. The CDR3 DNA sequence: TGTGCCATCACTAGCGGGGGCACAGATACGCAGTATTTT.

The chain employs TRBV20-1 and TRBJ2-1; no definite D call. The CDR3 runs to 10 residues. V was shortened by 8 bases and J by 7 bases, with 9 bases between the two germline ends. Germline V gives CDR1 DFQATT, CDR2 SNEGSKA (reference sequence). In DNA form, the CDR3 reads TGCAGTACCCACGCGAATGAGCAGTTCTTC. It codes for CSTHANEQFF.

The chain combines TRBV19 with TRBJ1-1, with D possibly TRBD1 on 6 matching bases. Germline V gives CDR1 LNHDA, CDR2 SQIVND (reference sequence). The CDR3 length is 13 residues. V was cut by 5 bases and J by 1 base, with 8 bases left in between. CDR3 sequence reads: CASSLQGNTEAFF. In DNA form, the CDR3 reads TGTGCCAGTAGTCTACAGGGGAACACTGAAGCTTTCTTT. The full variable domain, in which reference TRBV19 and TRBJ1-1 provide the parts outside the CDR3, is DGGITQSPKYLFRKEGQNVTLSCEQNLNHDAMYWYRQDPGQGLRLIYYSQIVNDFQKGDIAEGYSVSREKKESFPLTVTSAQKNPTAFYLCASSLQGNTEAFFGQGTRLTVV.

The chain joins TRBV27 to TRBJ1-1; D is uncertain. CDR1 is MNHEY, CDR2 SMNVEV, per germline (reference sequence). The CDR3 runs 14 residues. V lost 2 bases, J lost 8 bases, and 15 bases lay in between. The CDR3 DNA reads as TGTGCCAGCAGTTTAAAATCCTCCGGGAGCGAAGCTTTCTTT. It translates to CASSLKSSGSEAFF.

The rearrangement links TRBV7-6 to TRBJ2-1; D possibly corresponds to TRBD1 (5 bases). The CDR3 runs to 11 residues. The germline V gene has CDR1 SGHVS and CDR2 FNYEAQ. Trimming pared 5 bases from V and 10 bases from J, leaving 9 bases between. The CDR3 DNA follows: TGTGCCAGCAGCCCGCGGACAGAGCAGTTCTTC. Translated, it gives CASSPRTEQFF. Full variable domain (rest looked up from reference TRBV7-6 and TRBJ2-1): GAGVSQSPRYKVTKRGQDVALRCDPISGHVSLYWYRQALGQGPEFLTYFNYEAQQDKSGLPNDRFSAERPEGSISTLTIQRTEQRDSAMYRCASSPRTEQFFGPGTRLTVL.

The count of this clone is one. This rearrangement joins TRBV3-1 (or the pseudogene TRBV3-2) to TRBJ1-2; maybe TRBD1 (5 bases). Trimming cost V 4 bases and J 0 bases, with 18 bases left between them. This CDR3 region has 17 residues. Germline-derived CDR1 and CDR2 are LGHDT and YNNKEL (reference sequence). The CDR3 reads CASSRSGVRPANYGYTF. CDR3 nucleotide sequence: TGTGCCAGCAGCCGGTCGGGGGTCAGACCCGCTAACTATGGCTACACCTTC.

This chain joins TRBV19 and TRBJ1-6; D is perhaps TRBD1 (6 bases). CDR3 length: 16 residues. V lost 5 bases to trimming and J lost 4 bases, with 15 bases between them. CDR1 LNHDA and CDR2 SQIVND come from the germline V gene (reference sequence). As DNA, the CDR3 is TGTGCCAGTAGTCTCCCTGGGGGCTTTTATAATTCACCCCTCCACTTT. Encoded protein: CASSLPGGFYNSPLHF.

The J gene is TRBJ2-3, the V gene TRBV10-3; 7 positions agree with TRBD2. The CDR3 length is 14 residues. J was trimmed by 3 bases and V by 4 bases; bases with no gene match: 4. Germline values: CDR1 ENHRY, CDR2 SYGVKD. As DNA, the CDR3 is TGTGCCATCAGTGGGGGGGGTCGGACAGATACGCAGTATTTT. This gives the protein CAISGGGRTDTQYF.

The genes are TRBV12-5 and TRBJ1-2, with D hard to call. Germline V lookup: CDR1 LGHNT, CDR2 FRNRAP. Trimming cost V 9 bases and J 4 bases, with 12 bases left between them. CDR3 length equals 12 residues. CDR3 sequence reads: CARAGIRYGYTF. In DNA, the CDR3 is TGTGCTAGAGCGGGGATACGCTATGGCTACACCTTC.

The V and J genes are TRBV6-5 and TRBJ1-1; TRBD1 matches at 9 bases. Germline V gene lookup returns CDR1 MNHEY and CDR2 SVGAGI. This CDR3 region has 14 residues. After removal of 8 bases from V and 0 bases from J, the junction contained 4 bases not matched to a gene. The CDR3 coding sequence is TGTGCCAGCGGGACAGGGATATTGAACACTGAAGCTTTCTTT. Protein product: CASGTGILNTEAFF.

The chain combines TRBV3-1 (or the pseudogene TRBV3-2) with TRBJ2-1, with a possible D match to TRBD2 (6 bases). V lost 0 bases and J 2 bases, leaving 11 bases between the germline ends. This CDR3 comprises 16 residues. Per germline, CDR1 LGHDT and CDR2 YNNKEL (reference sequence). The DNA for the CDR3 is TGTGCCAGCAGCCAAGATAGTTTAGCGGCCTACAATGAGCAGTTCTTC. Translation gives CASSQDSLAAYNEQFF.

The chain combines TRBV18 with TRBJ1-1; 9 bases agree with TRBD1. Losses at the gene ends were 3 bases for V and 11 bases for J; bases not matched to a gene: 4. The CDR3 sequence is 12 residues long. The germline V gene has CDR1 KGHSH and CDR2 LQKENI. CDR3 in DNA: TGTGCCAGCTCACCGGGACAGGGAACGGCTTTCTTT. This translates into CASSPGQGTAFF.

V is TRBV27 and J is TRBJ2-1, with 9 bases aligning to TRBD2. The germline V gene encodes CDR1 MNHEY and CDR2 SMNVEV (reference sequence). The CDR3 length is 15 residues. Unmatched junction bases numbered 7, after V lost 5 bases and J lost 5 bases. CDR3 region: CASSDSGGPNNEQFF. The CDR3 nucleotides read TGTGCCAGCAGTGATAGCGGGGGCCCTAACAATGAGCAGTTCTTC.

This clone was seen once. J is TRBJ1-1 and V is TRBV29-1, with D perhaps matching TRBD1 (5 bases). The CDR3 runs to 12 residues. Deletions cut 1 base from V and 3 bases from J, with 6 bases between. Germline CDR1 reads SQVTM; CDR2 reads ANQGSEA. The CDR3 reads CSVEAGHTEAFF. In DNA, the CDR3 is TGCAGCGTTGAAGCAGGGCACACTGAAGCTTTCTTT.

The V and J genes are TRBV3-1 (or the pseudogene TRBV3-2) and TRBJ1-1, with D perhaps matching TRBD1 (6 bases). V was clipped by 2 bases and J by 5 bases, with 21 bases between them. Germline CDR1 LGHDT, CDR2 YNNKEL (reference sequence). CDR3 length equals 17 residues. The CDR3 bases are TGTGCCAGCAGCCAATCTGGCGGGGGGCGAGGGGTTACTGAAGCTTTCTTT. Its protein is CASSQSGGGRGVTEAFF.

This clone was found once. In nucleotides, the CDR3 is TGTGCCAGCAGCCGCGGGACTAGCGGGGGGTCCGACTACGAGCAGTACTTC. Its protein is CASSRGTSGGSDYEQYF. The J gene is TRBJ2-7, the V gene TRBV4-2, with 15 bases matching TRBD2. The J segment lost 3 bases and the V segment lost 4 bases, leaving 7 bases of the junction unmatched. The CDR3 totals 17 residues. Germline CDR1 is LGHNA and CDR2 is YNFKEQ.

V is TRBV7-9 and J is TRBJ1-1; D perhaps matches TRBD1 (6 bases). This CDR3 is 15 amino acids long. Germline loops: CDR1 SEHNR, CDR2 FQNEAQ (reference sequence). Trimming stripped 1 base from V and 8 bases from J, with 17 bases between. CDR3 sequence: CASSLVARGIPEAFF. CDR3 bases: TGTGCCAGCAGCTTAGTGGCCAGGGGTATCCCCGAAGCTTTCTTT.

The chain uses TRBV5-6 and TRBJ1-2; D perhaps matches TRBD1 (6 bases). The CDR3 spans 16 residues. V was shortened by 5 bases and J by 4 bases, with 21 bases between the two germline ends. In germline, CDR1 is SGHDT, CDR2 YYEEEE. This CDR3 reads CASSLQGWGSSYGYTF. The CDR3 DNA reads TGTGCCAGCAGTCTCCAGGGGTGGGGCAGCAGCTATGGCTACACCTTC.

The rearrangement joins TRBV5-1 to TRBJ2-1; perhaps TRBD1 as D (7 bases). This CDR3 has 16 amino acids. The V end lost 3 bases, the J end lost 9 bases, and 22 bases lay between the germline ends. The germline V gene encodes CDR1 SGHRS and CDR2 YFSETQ. CDR3: CASSSGSGGGGSEQFF. The CDR3 DNA reads as TGCGCCAGCAGCTCGGGGAGCGGAGGGGGCGGTAGTGAGCAGTTCTTC.